This T cell receptor beta chain came from a study of blood T cells in healthy people across ages. Findings and caveats of the study: With donor CMV status unknown, expanded clonotype changes were possibly confounded.

Germline loops: CDR1 MDHEN, CDR2 SYDVKM. J was trimmed by 5 bases and V by 3 bases; bases with no gene match: 9. The CDR3 runs 16 residues. Through a sample-barcoded 5' primer and a J-beta primer mix, a second PCR was run for roughly 6 to 11 cycles. One entry per CDR3 protein results from TCRdb running MiXCR on the 5' RACE reads. The sample includes around 1.5 million distinct CDR3 sequences, 42% seen only once; the top ten take less than 8%. Worth noting for this clonotype: Its target is not known.

The V call is TRBV28, the J call TRBJ2-5; 10 bases map to TRBD2. This TCR derives from a woman aged 18-29 years in good health. The material sequenced was blood. The CDR3 region has the DNA TGTGCCAGCAGTTTCGGGGCTAGCGGGAGATCGGAGACCCAGTACTTC. It is translated as CASSFGASGRSETQYF.